This T cell receptor beta chain came from a study of cytomegalovirus exposure and HLA in healthy donors. Study-wide results and limits: Later analysis reportedly placed an Asian-associated ancestry cluster below the approximately 650-donor mean in N-insertions.

The table lists this clone with a few counts. The antigen is not known. The germline V gene encodes CDR1 SGDLS and CDR2 YYNGEE. The length of the CDR3 is 13 residues. The ends were cut back, 3 bases at V and 0 bases at J, with 7 bases in the middle. Both 60 Vbeta primers and 13 Jbeta primers went into the PCR. The data were produced by immunoSEQ multiplex PCR, yet TCRdb's version contains in-frame clones alone and is incomplete. Among about 150,000 clones listed, under 10% were seen once. The sample was PBMCs. The source is a woman aged 40 to 50 in good health and CMV-seropositive. This chain links TRBV9 with TRBJ2-7; D not certain. In DNA, the CDR3 is TGTGCCAGCAGCGCTCTAAGCTCCTACGAGCAGTACTTC. Amino acids: CASSALSSYEQYF.